Listed below are T cell receptor beta chains from one sample, sequenced in a study of shared clonotypes between healthy human individuals. The assay was immunoSEQ multiplex PCR, and TCRdb's table has in-frame clones only and misses some. Of under 2,500,000 clones in the sample, almost 96% were seen once. Sequences were obtained from naive CD4+ T cells sorted from blood. The receptors derive from a man aged 18 to 35 in good health. Both conserved end residues are part of each CDR3. The order of the fields is J gene, D gene, clone size, V gene, CDR3 DNA, CDR3 protein. A D gene is named only where the DNA matches it firmly. Only some rows state a clone size, as once, few, many or a class for expanded clones.

j_gene: TRBJ1-2; d_gene: TRBD1; abundance: .; v_gene: TRBV28; CDR3nt: TGTGCCAGCACCATAAACTCGTTCAGGGGGAGCTATGGCTACACCTTC; CDR3aa: CASTINSFRGSYGYTF
j_gene: TRBJ2-2; d_gene: TRBD2; abundance: .; v_gene: TRBV7-2; CDR3nt: TGTGCCAGCAGCTTAGTGTCCAGACTAGCAAGGACCGGGGAGCTGTTTTTT; CDR3aa: CASSLVSRLARTGELFF
j_gene: TRBJ1-2; d_gene: TRBD1; abundance: .; v_gene: TRBV27; CDR3nt: TGTGCCAGCAGTTGGAACGGACAGGGCGGCTACACCTTC; CDR3aa: CASSWNGQGGYTF
j_gene: TRBJ1-2; d_gene: .; abundance: .; v_gene: TRBV6-5; CDR3nt: TGTGCCAGCGGGACCCATGGCTACACCTTC; CDR3aa: CASGTHGYTF
j_gene: TRBJ2-1; d_gene: TRBD2; abundance: .; v_gene: TRBV9; CDR3nt: TGTGCCAGCAGCGCGGGGACTAGCGAAGACAATGAGCAGTTCTTC; CDR3aa: CASSAGTSEDNEQFF
j_gene: TRBJ2-1; d_gene: .; abundance: .; v_gene: TRBV7-9; CDR3nt: TGTGCCAGCAGCTCCGGAGGGCCACAGTTCTTC; CDR3aa: CASSSGGPQFF
j_gene: TRBJ1-1; d_gene: .; abundance: .; v_gene: TRBV9; CDR3nt: TGTGCCAGCAGCGCTCAAGCGGGGACTGAAGCTTTCTTT; CDR3aa: CASSAQAGTEAFF
j_gene: TRBJ2-5; d_gene: .; abundance: .; v_gene: TRBV7-2; CDR3nt: TGTGCCAGCAGCCCCCCGGTGGCAGAGACCCAGTACTTC; CDR3aa: CASSPPVAETQYF
j_gene: TRBJ2-7; d_gene: .; abundance: .; v_gene: TRBV12-5; CDR3nt: TGTGCTAGTGGTTTGGGACAGACCTACGAGCAGTACTTC; CDR3aa: CASGLGQTYEQYF
j_gene: TRBJ1-3; d_gene: .; abundance: .; v_gene: TRBV18; CDR3nt: TGTGCCAGCTCACCAGGACTCGTGAGCTCTGGAAACACCATATATTTT; CDR3aa: CASSPGLVSSGNTIYF
j_gene: TRBJ2-6; d_gene: .; abundance: .; v_gene: TRBV28; CDR3nt: TGTGCCAGCAGTGGAGGGGGTAATGGGGCCAACGTCCTGACTTTC; CDR3aa: CASSGGGNGANVLTF
j_gene: TRBJ1-1; d_gene: .; abundance: .; v_gene: TRBV18; CDR3nt: TGTGCCAGCTCACCCATACAGGGCCTGAACACTGAAGCTTTCTTT; CDR3aa: CASSPIQGLNTEAFF
j_gene: TRBJ1-2; d_gene: .; abundance: .; v_gene: TRBV7-2; CDR3nt: TGTGCCAGCAGCTTAGACCGACGCAGCTTAAATGGCTACACCTTC; CDR3aa: CASSLDRRSLNGYTF
j_gene: TRBJ1-5; d_gene: .; abundance: .; v_gene: TRBV5-5; CDR3nt: TGTGCCAGCAGCTTGGACAGTCTAAGCAATCAGCCCCAGCATTTT; CDR3aa: CASSLDSLSNQPQHF
j_gene: TRBJ1-1; d_gene: .; abundance: .; v_gene: TRBV6-5; CDR3nt: TGTGCCAGCAGTTACGAAGGGACTGAAGCTTTCTTT; CDR3aa: CASSYEGTEAFF
j_gene: TRBJ2-7; d_gene: .; abundance: .; v_gene: TRBV9; CDR3nt: TGTGCCAGCAGCGTAGGCAGCTACGAGCAGTACTTC; CDR3aa: CASSVGSYEQYF
j_gene: TRBJ2-1; d_gene: TRBD1; abundance: .; v_gene: TRBV5-1; CDR3nt: TGCGCCAGCAGCTTGCGCCGGGACAGACCCTACAATGAGCAGTTCTTC; CDR3aa: CASSLRRDRPYNEQFF
j_gene: TRBJ2-1; d_gene: .; abundance: .; v_gene: TRBV6-1; CDR3nt: TGTGCCAGCAGTGAATTGGGGTTCAATGAGCAGTTCTTC; CDR3aa: CASSELGFNEQFF
j_gene: TRBJ2-2; d_gene: .; abundance: .; v_gene: TRBV5-1; CDR3nt: TGCGCCAGCAGCTTGGTAGCCGACACCGGGGAGCTGTTTTTT; CDR3aa: CASSLVADTGELFF
j_gene: TRBJ2-1; d_gene: TRBD1; abundance: .; v_gene: TRBV11-3; CDR3nt: TGTGCCAGCAGCACCGAGGGGGCCACTACCTACAATGAGCAGTTCTTC; CDR3aa: CASSTEGATTYNEQFF
j_gene: TRBJ2-5; d_gene: .; abundance: .; v_gene: TRBV5-5; CDR3nt: TGTGCCAGCAGCTTGGAACTCCTTATGGAGACCCAGTACTTC; CDR3aa: CASSLELLMETQYF
j_gene: TRBJ2-7; d_gene: TRBD1; abundance: .; v_gene: TRBV28; CDR3nt: TGTGCCAGCACGGACAGGGCCTACGAGCAGTACTTC; CDR3aa: CASTDRAYEQYF
j_gene: TRBJ2-7; d_gene: .; abundance: .; v_gene: TRBV6-5; CDR3nt: TGTGCCAGCAGTCTCACGTGGGGACACGAGCAGTACTTC; CDR3aa: CASSLTWGHEQYF
j_gene: TRBJ2-7; d_gene: TRBD2; abundance: .; v_gene: TRBV6-1; CDR3nt: TGTGCCAGCAGTAACACAGCGGGGGGCGTCTACGAGCAGTACTTC; CDR3aa: CASSNTAGGVYEQYF
j_gene: TRBJ2-7; d_gene: TRBD1; abundance: .; v_gene: TRBV7-6; CDR3nt: TGTGCCAGCAGCTTTGAACCGGGACAGGGGTACTACGAGCAGTACTTC; CDR3aa: CASSFEPGQGYYEQYF
j_gene: TRBJ1-1; d_gene: .; abundance: .; v_gene: TRBV6-5; CDR3nt: TGTGCCAGCAGTTATTCCTGGACGAGGGGGACTGAAGCTTTCTTT; CDR3aa: CASSYSWTRGTEAFF
j_gene: TRBJ2-1; d_gene: .; abundance: few; v_gene: TRBV4-3; CDR3nt: TGCGCCAGCAGCCAAGATGGGGTAGCGGATTACAATGAGCAGTTCTTC; CDR3aa: CASSQDGVADYNEQFF
j_gene: TRBJ2-2; d_gene: .; abundance: .; v_gene: TRBV7-9; CDR3nt: TGTGCCAGCGTTAGGGAACTTAGGAGCACCGGGGAGCTGTTTTTT; CDR3aa: CASVRELRSTGELFF
j_gene: TRBJ2-2; d_gene: TRBD2; abundance: few; v_gene: TRBV5-1; CDR3nt: TGCGCCAGCAGCTCGGGACTATACACCGGGGAGCTGTTTTTT; CDR3aa: CASSSGLYTGELFF
j_gene: TRBJ1-1; d_gene: .; abundance: .; v_gene: TRBV7-8; CDR3nt: TGTGCCAGCAGCTTAGACAGGATTGAAGCTTTCTTT; CDR3aa: CASSLDRIEAFF
j_gene: TRBJ2-7; d_gene: .; abundance: .; v_gene: TRBV5-8; CDR3nt: TGTGCCAGCAGCTTCAGATGGCAGTACTTC; CDR3aa: CASSFRWQYF
j_gene: TRBJ2-3; d_gene: .; abundance: .; v_gene: TRBV7-9; CDR3nt: TGTGCCAGCAGCTTATGGGCCGGGGACACAGATACGCAGTATTTT; CDR3aa: CASSLWAGDTDTQYF
j_gene: TRBJ2-3; d_gene: TRBD2; abundance: .; v_gene: TRBV6-5; CDR3nt: TGTGCCAGCAGTTCCCGACTAGCGGCCCGCACAGATACGCAGTATTTT; CDR3aa: CASSSRLAARTDTQYF